This paragraph reports one T cell receptor beta chain. The entry originates in a study of blood T cell repertoires in COVID-19. Study-wide context: From the United States, Italy and Spain came samples of acute and convalescent COVID-19.

The CDR3 runs 14 residues. Sequencing used immunoSEQ multiplex PCR; TCRdb keeps in-frame clones, though not all of them. The sample includes hundreds of thousands of clones, about 91% of them seen just once. The source is a woman aged 40-49 years with acute COVID-19. The chain joins TRBV21-1 to TRBJ1-1; the D call of TRBD1 is as the table states it, not checked on the DNA. TRBV21-1 is a recognized pseudogene. The sequenced sample consisted of PBMCs or T cells enriched from blood (not recorded which). The CDR3 loop is CASRWRTGAREAFF. The DNA of the CDR3 is TGTGCCAGCAGATGGAGAACAGGCGCCCGTGAAGCTTTCTTT.